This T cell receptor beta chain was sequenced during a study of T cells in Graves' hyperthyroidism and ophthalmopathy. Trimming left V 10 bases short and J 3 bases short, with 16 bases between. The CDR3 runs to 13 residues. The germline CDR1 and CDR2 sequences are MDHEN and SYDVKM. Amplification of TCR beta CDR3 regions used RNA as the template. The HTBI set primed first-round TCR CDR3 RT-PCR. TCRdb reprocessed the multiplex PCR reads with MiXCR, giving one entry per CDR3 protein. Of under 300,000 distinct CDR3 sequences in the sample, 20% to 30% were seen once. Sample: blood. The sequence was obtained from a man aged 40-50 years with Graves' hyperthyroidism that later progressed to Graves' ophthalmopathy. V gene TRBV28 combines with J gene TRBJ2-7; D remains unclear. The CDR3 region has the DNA TGTGCCACCAAGGACCCCACCCTCTACGAGCAGTACTTC. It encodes CATKDPTLYEQYF.